This entry describes one T cell receptor beta chain. The antigen is unknown. Before the COVID-19 pandemic, during about 2011-2019, CD4+ T cells were taken from unexposed donors. Isolation of CD4+ T cells took place after around eleven days in culture. Testing used SARS-CoV-2 S/N and four cold-coronavirus spikes on unexposed-donor CD4+ T cells, cells permitting. The sample comes from a study of CD4 T cells in relation to SARS-CoV-2 and coronaviruses. Study as a whole: Controls used an HIV-1 Nef peptide pool or no peptide.

Study outcomes and limitations: No donor gave both pre-pandemic and post-infection samples. Crossreactivity was assessed only for spike protein, not other viral proteins.

This CDR3 comprises 16 residues. Trimming removed 7 bases from V and 5 bases from J, with 21 bases in between. Data came from immunoSEQ multiplex PCR; TCRdb stores just in-frame clones and leaves some out. The profile covers about 11,000 clones, with under 80% appearing a single time and about 20% taken by the ten largest. The TCR sequence derives from a human donor in good health. Sequencing was done on a sample of CD4+ T cells from PBMCs, cultured in vitro. The rearrangement links TRBV23-1 to TRBJ2-1, with D tentatively TRBD2 (7 bases). Being an ORF, TRBV23-1 has a function that is uncertain. The CDR3 reads CASIVGRGLEDNEQFF. The CDR3 bases are TGCGCCAGCATCGTGGGGAGGGGGTTAGAGGACAATGAGCAGTTCTTC.